This T cell receptor beta chain was documented in a study of blood T cell repertoires in COVID-19. Across the whole study: Sites across the United States, Italy and Spain contributed samples from acute and convalescent COVID-19.

Some clones are missing from TCRdb's copy, which holds only in-frame ones; the method was immunoSEQ multiplex PCR. The sample includes over 140,000 clones, 76% of them seen just once. The length of the CDR3 is 14 residues. Trimming took 3 bases from V and 5 from J; bases not matched to a gene: 6. Germline V lookup: CDR1 ENHRY, CDR2 SYGVKD. Sequencing used peripheral blood. The clonotype comes from a woman of 80 years or more with active or convalescent COVID-19. The chain joins TRBV10-3 to TRBJ1-2, with TRBD1 matching 7 bases. This CDR3 reads CAISEKTGPYGYTF. The CDR3 DNA is TGTGCCATCAGTGAAAAGACAGGGCCTTATGGCTACACCTTC.